This T cell receptor beta chain was identified in a study of siplizumab effects on memory and regulatory T cells. Study observations and caveats: Proliferating siplizumab-cultured Tregs lacked confirmed suppressive function.

Of note for this clone: Antigen unknown.

Germline V gene lookup returns CDR1 MDHEN and CDR2 SYDVKM. This CDR3 is 15 amino acids long. Deletions cut 3 bases from V and 0 bases from J, with 11 bases between. The data were produced by immunoSEQ multiplex PCR, yet TCRdb's version contains in-frame clones alone and is incomplete. The data show about 100,000 clones, approximately 92% seen once. The sequenced sample was CD4+ T cells sorted from blood. The J gene is TRBJ1-1, the V gene TRBV28, with D uncertain. The TCR was taken from a human donor in good health. Some clones in this sample may be carry-over from other donors' samples. CDR3 amino acids: CASSFAGSMNTEAFF. The CDR3 nucleotides are TGTGCCAGCAGTTTCGCCGGGTCAATGAACACTGAAGCTTTCTTT.